Listed here is a single T cell receptor (beta chain). Its antigen is as yet unknown. V was shortened by 3 bases and J by 2 bases, with 14 bases between the two germline ends. Germline lookup yields CDR1 MNHEY and CDR2 SMNVEV (reference sequence). The CDR3 loop spans 17 amino acids. This table comes from immunoSEQ multiplex PCR, and its TCRdb copy is limited to in-frame clones, with some not included. The top ten clones hold 0.37% of a sample with some 2,500,000 clones, roughly 90% of them seen once. The data belong to a study of shared clonotypes between healthy human individuals. Study results and limitations: Memory subsets generally showed smaller estimated richness than naive subsets did.

The chain links TRBV27 to TRBJ2-6; the D gene is possibly TRBD1 (6 bases). This TCR derives from a man in his late teens or twenties in good health. Some clones in this sample may be carry-over from other donors' samples. Sequences were obtained from naive CD4+ T cells from PBMCs. The subset denotes: CD45RA+ positively selected. The CDR3 loop reads CASSFNRVAPGANVLTF. In DNA, the CDR3 is TGTGCCAGCAGTTTTAACAGGGTTGCGCCTGGGGCCAACGTCCTGACTTTC.